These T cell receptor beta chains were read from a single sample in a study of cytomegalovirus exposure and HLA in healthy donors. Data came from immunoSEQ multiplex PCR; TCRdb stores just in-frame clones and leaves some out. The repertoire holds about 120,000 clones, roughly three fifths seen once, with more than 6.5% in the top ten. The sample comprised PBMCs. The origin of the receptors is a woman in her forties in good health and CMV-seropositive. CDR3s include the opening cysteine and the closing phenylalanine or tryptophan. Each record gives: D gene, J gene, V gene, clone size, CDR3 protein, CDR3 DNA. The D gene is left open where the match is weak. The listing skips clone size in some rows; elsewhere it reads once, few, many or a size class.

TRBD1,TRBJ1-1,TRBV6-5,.,CASSSYRGPGEAFF,TGTGCCAGCAGTTCCTACAGGGGGCCAGGTGAAGCTTTCTTT
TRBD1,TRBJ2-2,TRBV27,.,CASSLADRVGGELFF,TGTGCCAGCAGTTTAGCTGACAGGGTAGGCGGGGAGCTGTTTTTT
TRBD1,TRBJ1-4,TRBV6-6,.,CASSYPGQGSEKLFF,TGTGCCAGCAGTTATCCGGGACAGGGGAGTGAAAAACTGTTTTTT
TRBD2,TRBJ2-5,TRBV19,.,CASSVLAGRIQYF,TGTGCCAGTAGTGTTCTAGCGGGAAGGATCCAGTACTTC
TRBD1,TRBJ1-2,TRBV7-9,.,CASSLISGTVERGYTF,TGTGCCAGCAGCTTAATTTCCGGGACAGTCGAACGTGGCTACACCTTC
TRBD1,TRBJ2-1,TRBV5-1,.,CASSPIGQGTDEQFF,TGCGCCAGCAGCCCTATAGGACAGGGGACGGATGAGCAGTTCTTC
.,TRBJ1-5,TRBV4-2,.,CASSRSTGITHQPQHF,TGTGCCAGCAGCCGTTCAACCGGGATAACACATCAGCCCCAGCATTTT
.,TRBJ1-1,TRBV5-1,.,CASSLEGVHTEAFF,TGCGCCAGCAGCTTGGAGGGGGTTCACACTGAAGCTTTCTTT
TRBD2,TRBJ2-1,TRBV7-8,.,CASSLKRGDNEQFF,TGTGCCAGCAGCTTAAAGCGGGGGGACAATGAGCAGTTCTTC
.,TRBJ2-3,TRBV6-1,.,CASKETGDTQYF,TGTGCCAGCAAAGAGACGGGAGATACGCAGTATTTT
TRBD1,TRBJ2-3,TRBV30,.,CAWSSGTGGTDTQYF,TGTGCCTGGAGCTCCGGGACAGGGGGCACAGATACGCAGTATTTT
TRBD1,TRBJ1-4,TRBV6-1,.,CASSEVYRGTNEKLFF,TGTGCCAGCAGTGAAGTTTACAGGGGCACTAATGAAAAACTGTTTTTT
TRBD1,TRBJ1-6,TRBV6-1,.,CASSEARDSFSNSPLHF,TGTGCCAGCAGTGAAGCCAGGGACAGCTTTTCGAATTCACCCCTCCACTTT
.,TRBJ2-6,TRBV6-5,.,CASSYSGSGANVLTF,TGTGCCAGCAGTTACTCCGGCTCTGGGGCCAACGTCCTGACTTTC
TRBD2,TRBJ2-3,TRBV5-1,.,CASSPPGLAGGLRNTQYF,TGCGCCAGCAGCCCCCCTGGACTAGCGGGGGGCCTCAGGAATACGCAGTATTTT
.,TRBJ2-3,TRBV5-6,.,CASSLGLVVVATQYF,TGTGCCAGCAGCTTGGGCCTGGTGGTAGTCGCGACGCAGTATTTT
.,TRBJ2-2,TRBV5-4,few,CASSPLVRSTNTGELFF,TGTGCCAGCAGCCCCCTGGTGAGGAGCACGAACACCGGGGAGCTGTTTTTT
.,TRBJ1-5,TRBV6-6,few,CASSYYGANQPQHF,TGTGCCAGCAGTTACTATGGGGCCAATCAGCCCCAGCATTTT
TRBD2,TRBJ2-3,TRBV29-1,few,CSVGVAGVIDTQYF,TGCAGCGTGGGGGTAGCGGGAGTAATAGATACGCAGTATTTT
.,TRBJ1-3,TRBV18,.,CASSERSAGNTIYF,TGTGCCAGCTCAGAGAGGTCCGCTGGAAACACCATATATTTT